These 15 T cell receptor beta chains came from one sample sequenced in a study of blood T cell repertoires in COVID-19. Data came from immunoSEQ multiplex PCR; TCRdb stores just in-frame clones and leaves some out. In the table there are approximately 300,000 clones, approximately 88% of which are singletons. The specimen was peripheral blood. The source of these receptors is a man younger than 30 who had recovered from COVID-19.

This clone is a singleton in its sample. V and J are TRBV9 and TRBJ2-3; D unresolved. Germline V gene lookup returns CDR1 SGDLS and CDR2 YYNGEE. This CDR3 spans 14 amino acids. V was trimmed by 0 bases and J by 2 bases, leaving 7 bases between them. The CDR3 sequence: CASSVAVLTDTQYF. In DNA form, the CDR3 reads TGTGCCAGCAGCGTAGCGGTCCTCACAGATACGCAGTATTTT.

The chain couples TRBV5-1 to TRBJ2-3, with a tentative D call TRBD2 (6 bases). V lost 0 bases, J lost 2 bases, and 7 bases lay in between. Per germline, CDR1 SGHRS and CDR2 YFSETQ. This CDR3 is 14 amino acids long. CDR3 nucleotides: TGCGCCAGCAGCTTGGGGGACTCCACAGATACGCAGTATTTT. Protein: CASSLGDSTDTQYF.

The rearrangement links TRBV5-4 to TRBJ2-1; D might be TRBD2 (5 bases). V was pared by 6 bases and J by 1 base, with 11 bases between. CDR3 size: 14 residues. Germline lookup yields CDR1 SGHNT and CDR2 YYREEE (reference sequence). The CDR3 coding sequence is TGTGCCAGCATCCCGCCGGGATCCTACAATGAGCAGTTCTTC. Amino acid sequence: CASIPPGSYNEQFF.

This chain uses TRBV3-1 (or the pseudogene TRBV3-2) with TRBJ2-5; D perhaps matches TRBD2 (7 bases). Between the trimmed V and J ends, which lost 0 bases and 5 bases, there was a span of 10 bases. This CDR3 is built from 14 residues. Per germline, CDR1 LGHDT and CDR2 YNNKEL (reference sequence). The CDR3 loop is CASSQEGGDETQYF. The DNA for the CDR3 is TGTGCCAGCAGCCAAGAAGGGGGGGATGAGACCCAGTACTTC.

The chain couples TRBV7-3 to TRBJ2-1; TRBD2 agrees at 7 bases. In germline, CDR1 is SGHTA, CDR2 FQGTGA. The CDR3 is 16 amino acids. V lost 5 bases, J lost 3 bases, and 10 bases stayed unmatched. The CDR3, as DNA: TGTGCCAGCAGCCCACTTAGCGGGCGCGACTACAATGAGCAGTTCTTC. It encodes CASSPLSGRDYNEQFF.

The chain has TRBV6-6 and TRBJ2-7, with no clear D. Between the trimmed V and J ends, which lost 6 bases and 3 bases, there was a span of 3 bases. Germline V gives CDR1 MNHNY, CDR2 SVGAGI (reference sequence). The CDR3 has 10 residues. The CDR3 here is CASSHYEQYF. The CDR3 nucleotides read TGTGCCAGCAGCCACTACGAGCAGTACTTC.

The J gene is TRBJ2-7, the V gene TRBV9; 8 bases fit TRBD2. The germline V gene has CDR1 SGDLS and CDR2 YYNGEE. Losses at the gene ends were 4 bases for V and 0 bases for J; bases not matched to a gene: 9. The CDR3 is made up of 16 amino acids. CDR3 amino acids: CASSPGGGHLSYEQYF. CDR3 nucleotides: TGTGCCAGCAGCCCCGGGGGGGGACACCTCTCCTACGAGCAGTACTTC.

V usage is TRBV27 and J usage is TRBJ1-2; weak D call: TRBD1 (6 bases). V was pared by 5 bases and J by 4 bases, with 11 bases between. This CDR3 comprises 13 residues. In germline, CDR1 is MNHEY, CDR2 SMNVEV (reference sequence). CDR3 sequence (DNA): TGTGCCAGCAGTACAGGGCCTGGCTATGGCTACACCTTC. Its translation is CASSTGPGYGYTF.

This clone was counted a single time. This chain uses TRBV28 with TRBJ1-3, with 7 bases lining up with TRBD1. CDR1 MDHEN and CDR2 SYDVKM come from the germline V gene. This CDR3 comprises 15 residues. After removal of 9 bases from V and 0 bases from J, the junction contained 8 bases not matched to a gene. The CDR3 sequence is CASSLGTASGNTIYF. The CDR3 DNA is TGTGCCAGTTCCCTGGGGACAGCCTCTGGAAACACCATATATTTT.

The genes are TRBV5-1 and TRBJ1-1; no clear D gene. In germline, CDR1 is SGHRS, CDR2 YFSETQ. Between the trimmed V and J ends, which lost 4 bases and 4 bases, there was a span of 14 bases. This CDR3 comprises 14 residues. The CDR3, as DNA: TGCGCCAGCAGCAGCGGACTGGAGGGCACTGAAGCTTTCTTT. It encodes CASSSGLEGTEAFF.

The gene calls are TRBV4-1 and TRBJ2-5, with 11 bases matching TRBD2. The CDR3 runs to 16 residues. Germline V lookup: CDR1 MGHRA, CDR2 YSYEKL. V shed 2 bases, J shed 6 bases, and the junction held 8 bases outside the gene matches. CDR3 sequence (DNA): TGCGCCAGCAGCCAACCTACTAGCGGGGGTGGCAAGACCCAGTACTTC. This translates into CASSQPTSGGGKTQYF.

In this sample, this clone turned up once. The chain couples TRBV19 to TRBJ1-1, with 7 bases matching TRBD1. The CDR3 sequence is 14 residues long. The J segment lost 12 bases and the V segment lost 3 bases, leaving 13 bases of the junction unmatched. Germline CDR1 reads LNHDA; CDR2 reads SQIVND (reference sequence). The DNA of the CDR3 is TGTGCCAGTAGTATTGACTGGGGGACAGATCGACCTTTCTTT. As protein: CASSIDWGTDRPFF.

The CDR3 DNA reads TGTGCCAGTAGTATGCAATTTTGGGGGGAGGGCAATCAGCCCCAGCATTTT. It codes for CASSMQFWGEGNQPQHF. J is TRBJ1-5 and V is TRBV19; weak D call: TRBD1 (5 bases). CDR1 and CDR2 (germline): LNHDA, SQIVND (reference sequence). V lost 3 bases to trimming and J lost 2 bases, with 17 bases between them. The CDR3 has 17 amino acids.

This clone was seen only once. The chain links TRBV7-3 to TRBJ2-3; TRBD1 agrees at 7 bases. The CDR3 consists of 15 residues. CDR1 SGHTA and CDR2 FQGTGA come from the germline V gene. The V segment lost 5 bases and the J segment 1 base; nucleotides outside the gene matches: 6. The DNA for the CDR3 is TGTGCCAGCAGCCCCAGAGGGGGCCGCACAGATACGCAGTATTTT. This sequence encodes CASSPRGGRTDTQYF. Together with reference TRBV7-3 and TRBJ2-3, the CDR3 gives the full variable domain: GAGVSQTPSNKVTEKGKYVELRCDPISGHTALYWYRQSLGQGPEFLIYFQGTGAADDSGLPNDRFFAVRPEGSVSTLKIQRTERGDSAVYLCASSPRGGRTDTQYFGPGTRLTVL.

This chain uses TRBV11-2 with TRBJ1-2; 10 bases map to TRBD1. The CDR3 consists of 16 residues. CDR1 is SGHAT and CDR2 is FQNNGV in the germline V gene. Trimming at V came to 0 bases and at J to 6 bases, leaving 7 bases not matched to a gene. Here the CDR3 reads CASSLDAGTGEDGYTF. CDR3 in DNA: TGTGCCAGCAGCTTAGACGCCGGGACAGGGGAGGATGGCTACACCTTC.